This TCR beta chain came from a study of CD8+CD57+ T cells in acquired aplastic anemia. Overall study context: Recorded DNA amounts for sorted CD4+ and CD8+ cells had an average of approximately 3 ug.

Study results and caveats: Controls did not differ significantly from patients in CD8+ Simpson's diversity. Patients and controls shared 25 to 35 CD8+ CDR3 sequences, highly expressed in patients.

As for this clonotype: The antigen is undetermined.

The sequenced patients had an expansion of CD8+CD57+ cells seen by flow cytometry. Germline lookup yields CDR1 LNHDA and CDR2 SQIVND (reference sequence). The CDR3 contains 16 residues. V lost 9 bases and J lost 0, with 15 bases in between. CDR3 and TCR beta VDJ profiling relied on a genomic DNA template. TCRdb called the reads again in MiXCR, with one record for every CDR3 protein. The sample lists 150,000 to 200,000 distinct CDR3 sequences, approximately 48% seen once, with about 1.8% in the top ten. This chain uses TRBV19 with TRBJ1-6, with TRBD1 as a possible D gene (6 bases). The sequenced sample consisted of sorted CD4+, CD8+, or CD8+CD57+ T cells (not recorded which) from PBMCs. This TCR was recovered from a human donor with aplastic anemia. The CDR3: CASGPGQSSYNSPLHF. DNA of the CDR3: TGTGCCAGCGGTCCAGGACAGAGCTCCTATAATTCACCCCTCCACTTT. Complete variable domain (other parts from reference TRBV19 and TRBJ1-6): DGGITQSPKYLFRKEGQNVTLSCEQNLNHDAMYWYRQDPGQGLRLIYYSQIVNDFQKGDIAEGYSVSREKKESFPLTVTSAQKNPTAFYLCASGPGQSSYNSPLHFGNGTRLTVT.